This T cell receptor (beta chain) is drawn from a study of blood T cell repertoires in COVID-19. Turning to the study itself: Samples representing acute and convalescent COVID-19 were sourced from the United States, Italy and Spain. PBMCs, B-cell-depleted T cells, or T cells were the source of the cDNA or gDNA that made up the material.

The study recruited people aged roughly 18 to 100 years across about two dozen US areas. Symptom resolution, clearance, or two negative PCRs marked the recovered donors of Cohort 3. The CDR3 spans 17 residues. The germline V gene has CDR1 SEHNR and CDR2 FQNEAQ (reference sequence). V gave up 4 bases and J gave up 2 bases, with 20 bases separating them. The method was immunoSEQ multiplex PCR; TCRdb's version includes in-frame clones alone and lacks a portion of them. The repertoire holds about 340,000 clones, with more than 85% as singletons. The clonotype was recovered from a woman aged 25 to 39 who had recovered from COVID-19. Sequencing was carried out using PBMCs or T cells enriched from blood (not recorded which). The chain carries TRBV7-9 and TRBJ2-5, with D perhaps matching TRBD2 (7 bases). The CDR3 sequence is CASSSREGRGGQETQYF. DNA for the CDR3: TGTGCCAGCAGCTCACGCGAGGGCAGGGGAGGGCAAGAGACCCAGTACTTC. The whole variable domain, remainder taken from reference TRBV7-9 and TRBJ2-5, is DTGVSQNPRHKITKRGQNVTFRCDPISEHNRLYWYRQTLGQGPEFLTYFQNEAQLEKSRLLSDRFSAERPKGSFSTLEIQRTEQGDSAMYLCASSSREGRGGQETQYFGPGTRLLVL.